What follows are 2 T cell receptor beta chains derived from one specimen sequenced in a study of cytomegalovirus exposure and HLA in healthy donors (TCRdb year 2017). Libraries were built with the immunoSEQ multiplex PCR assay. TCRdb's version of the immuneACCESS table is confined to in-frame rearrangements and falls short of the full clone set. An unresolved V gene accounts for under half of the shortfall where checked; the remainder is of unknown origin. Present in this sample are approximately 200,000 clones, 88% of which were seen just once. The ten biggest clones cover 2.5% to 3.5% of the sample. Sequencing was done on a sample of PBMCs. All receptors derive from a woman younger than 30 in good health and CMV-seronegative.

The chain carries TRBV7-2 and TRBJ2-2; TRBD2 agrees at 8 bases. V trimming: 5 bases; J trimming: 7 bases; junction bases outside the gene matches: 3. Germline V CDR1 and CDR2: SGHTA, FQGNSA. The CDR3 is 13 residues long. The CDR3 region is CASSPRGGGELFF. The DNA of the CDR3 is TGTGCCAGCAGCCCCCGGGGGGGCGGGGAGCTGTTTTTT. Together with reference TRBV7-2 and TRBJ2-2, the CDR3 gives the full variable domain: GAGVSQSPSNKVTEKGKDVELRCDPISGHTALYWYRQSLGQGLEFLIYFQGNSAPDKSGLPSDRFSAERTGGSVSTLTIQRTQQEDSAVYLCASSPRGGGELFFGEGSRLTVL.

The gene calls are TRBV18 and TRBJ1-1, with a weak D call TRBD1 (5 bases). Germline lookup yields CDR1 KGHSH and CDR2 LQKENI. This CDR3 has 14 residues. Trimming left V 6 bases short and J 1 base short, with 12 bases between. This chain's CDR3 is CASSTYQGNTEAFF. The CDR3 DNA follows: TGTGCCAGCTCCACCTACCAGGGGAACACTGAAGCTTTCTTT.